Reported below is one TCR beta chain. This sample is drawn from a study of blood T cell repertoires in COVID-19. As originally analysed: Reference gene primer amplification gave nucleated cell count estimates. Assay used: immunoSEQ multiplex PCR; TCRdb lists only in-frame clones, some missing. The DNA gave D and trimming, while V, J and clone size come from that table. The top ten clones hold approximately 7.3% of a sample with over 200,000 clones, about 83% of them seen once. V lost 1 base and J 0 bases, leaving 7 bases between the germline ends. Germline values: CDR1 LGHDT, CDR2 YNNKEL (reference sequence). This CDR3 is built from 15 residues.

Sequences were obtained from PBMCs or T cells enriched from blood (not recorded which). The sequence was collected from a woman aged 40 to 50 who had recovered from COVID-19. The chain joins TRBV3-1 (or the pseudogene TRBV3-2) to TRBJ1-3; D remains unclear. CDR3: CASSQGSSSGNTIYF. CDR3 coding DNA: TGTGCCAGCAGCCAAGGATCCAGCTCTGGAAACACCATATATTTT.